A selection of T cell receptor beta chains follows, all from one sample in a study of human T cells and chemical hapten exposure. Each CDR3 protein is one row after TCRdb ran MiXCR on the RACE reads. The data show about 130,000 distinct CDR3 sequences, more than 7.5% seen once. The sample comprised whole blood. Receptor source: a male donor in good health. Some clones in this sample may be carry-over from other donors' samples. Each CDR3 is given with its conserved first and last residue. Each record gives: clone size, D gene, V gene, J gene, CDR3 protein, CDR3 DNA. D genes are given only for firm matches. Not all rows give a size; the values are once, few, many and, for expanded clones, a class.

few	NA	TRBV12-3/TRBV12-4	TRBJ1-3	CASSPPGTSGNTIYF	TGTGCCAGCAGTCCTCCCGGGACAAGTGGAAACACCATATATTTT
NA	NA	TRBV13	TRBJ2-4	CASSLVAGRPLYF	TGTGCCAGCAGCTTAGTCGCAGGAAGACCCCTATACTTC
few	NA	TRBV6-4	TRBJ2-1	CASARGDDSNEQFF	TGTGCCAGCGCGAGAGGGGACGATAGTAATGAGCAGTTCTTC
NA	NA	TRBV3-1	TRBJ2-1	CASSPDQVSYNEQFF	TGTGCCAGCAGCCCGGACCAAGTCTCCTACAATGAGCAGTTCTTC
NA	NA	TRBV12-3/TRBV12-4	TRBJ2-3	CASTPGHSTDTQYF	TGTGCCAGCACTCCGGGGCACAGCACAGATACGCAGTATTTT
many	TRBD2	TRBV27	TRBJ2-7	CASSLTSGSSYEQYF	TGTGCCAGCAGTTTAACTAGCGGGAGCTCCTACGAGCAGTACTTC
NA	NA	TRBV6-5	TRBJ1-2	CASSKQPNLYGYTF	TGTGCCAGCAGTAAACAGCCCAATCTTTATGGCTACACCTTC
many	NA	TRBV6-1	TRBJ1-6	CASSESGLQGNSPLHF	TGTGCCAGCAGTGAATCGGGCTTACAGGGTAATTCACCCCTCCACTTT
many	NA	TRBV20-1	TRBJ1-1	CSARGTNTEAFF	TGCAGTGCCCGCGGGACGAACACTGAAGCTTTCTTT
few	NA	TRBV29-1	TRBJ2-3	CSVRSGVGDTQYF	TGCAGCGTTCGGTCAGGGGTTGGAGATACGCAGTATTTT
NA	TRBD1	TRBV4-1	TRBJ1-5	CASSQEGTDNQPQHF	TGCGCCAGCAGCCAAGAGGGGACAGATAATCAGCCCCAGCATTTT
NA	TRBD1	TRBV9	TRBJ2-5	CASSGNGGQQETQYF	TGTGCCAGCAGCGGAAATGGGGGACAGCAAGAGACCCAGTACTTC
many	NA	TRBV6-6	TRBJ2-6	CASRPGGTASPEGANVLTF	TGTGCCAGCAGGCCCGGGGGGACAGCCTCTCCGGAAGGGGCCAACGTCCTGACTTTC
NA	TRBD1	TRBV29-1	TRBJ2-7	CSVVIQGTTYEQYF	TGCAGCGTTGTAATACAGGGGACCACCTACGAGCAGTACTTC
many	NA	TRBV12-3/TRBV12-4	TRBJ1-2	CASSLPQGTYGYTF	TGTGCCAGCAGTCTCCCCCAGGGGACCTATGGCTACACCTTC
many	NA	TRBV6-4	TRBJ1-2	CASSDNFYGYTF	TGTGCCAGCAGTGACAATTTCTATGGCTACACCTTC
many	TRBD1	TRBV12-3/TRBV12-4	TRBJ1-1	CASSPGQLTEAFF	TGTGCCAGCAGCCCGGGACAGCTCACTGAAGCTTTCTTT
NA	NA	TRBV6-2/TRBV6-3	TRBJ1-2	CASSPQPKRYTF	TGTGCCAGCAGTCCCCAACCTAAACGCTACACCTTC
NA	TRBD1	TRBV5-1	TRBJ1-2	CASSLAQGANGYTF	TGCGCCAGCAGCTTGGCTCAGGGGGCTAATGGCTACACCTTC
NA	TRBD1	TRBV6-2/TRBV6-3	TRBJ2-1	CASYRGTYNEQFF	TGTGCCAGTTACAGGGGAACCTACAATGAGCAGTTCTTC
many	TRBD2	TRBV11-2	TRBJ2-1	CASSQRTSGGPEQFF	TGTGCCAGCAGCCAACGGACTAGCGGGGGGCCTGAGCAGTTCTTC
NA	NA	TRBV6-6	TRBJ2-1	CASSPSNEQFF	TGTGCCAGCAGTCCAAGTAATGAGCAGTTCTTC
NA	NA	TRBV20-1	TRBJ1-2	CSARERETGYGYTF	TGCAGTGCTAGAGAGCGCGAAACGGGCTATGGCTACACCTTC
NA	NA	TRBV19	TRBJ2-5	CASSISTKGETQYF	TGTGCCAGTAGTATCTCAACTAAGGGAGAGACCCAGTACTTC
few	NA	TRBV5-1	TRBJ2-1	CASSLVGPRQVDSYNEQFF	TGCGCCAGCAGCTTGGTCGGCCCGAGACAGGTTGACTCCTACAATGAGCAGTTCTTC
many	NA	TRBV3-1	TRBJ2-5	CASSQGVYQETQYF	TGTGCCAGCAGCCAAGGAGTATATCAAGAGACCCAGTACTTC
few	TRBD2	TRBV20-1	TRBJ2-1	CSARRPTSGRANEQFF	TGCAGTGCTAGGCGACCGACTAGCGGGAGGGCTAATGAGCAGTTCTTC
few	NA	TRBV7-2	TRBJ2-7	CASSFSGGGVYEQYF	TGTGCCAGCAGCTTCTCCGGGGGTGGTGTCTACGAGCAGTACTTC
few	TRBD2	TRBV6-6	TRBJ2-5	CASGGGSGRQETQYF	TGTGCCAGCGGGGGTGGTAGCGGGAGGCAAGAGACCCAGTACTTC
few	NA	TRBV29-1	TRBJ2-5	CSVEGRYQETQYF	TGCAGCGTTGAAGGCAGGTACCAAGAGACCCAGTACTTC
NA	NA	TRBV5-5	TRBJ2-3	CASSLVGTGKGTDTQYF	TGTGCCAGCAGCTTGGTTGGGACGGGAAAGGGCACAGATACGCAGTATTTT
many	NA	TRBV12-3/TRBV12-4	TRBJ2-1	CASSLVPLYNEQFF	TGTGCCAGCAGTTTAGTACCTCTCTACAATGAGCAGTTCTTC
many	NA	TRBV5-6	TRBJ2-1	CASSWAKVDNEQFF	TGTGCCAGCAGCTGGGCGAAGGTGGACAATGAGCAGTTCTTC
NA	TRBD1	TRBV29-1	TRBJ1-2	CSVRNRGLDGYTF	TGCAGCGTGCGAAACAGGGGGCTCGATGGCTACACCTTC
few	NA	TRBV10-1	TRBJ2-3	CASSRHSTDTQYF	TGCGCCAGCAGTCGGCACTCCACAGATACGCAGTATTTT
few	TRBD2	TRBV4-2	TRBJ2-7	CASSQQRGESYEQYF	TGTGCCAGCAGCCAGCAGCGGGGGGAATCCTACGAGCAGTACTTC
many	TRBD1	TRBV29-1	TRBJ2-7	CSVEEITGGGYEQYF	TGCAGCGTTGAAGAGATCACAGGGGGCGGTTACGAGCAGTACTTC
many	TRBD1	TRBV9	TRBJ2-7	CASSVAGETGVEQYF	TGTGCCAGCAGCGTAGCCGGCGAGACAGGGGTCGAGCAGTACTTC
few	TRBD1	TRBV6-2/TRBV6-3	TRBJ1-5	CASAGQGGQPQHF	TGTGCCAGCGCCGGGCAGGGGGGACAGCCCCAGCATTTT
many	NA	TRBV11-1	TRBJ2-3	CASSPSGTAPTDTQYF	TGTGCCAGCAGTCCCAGCGGGACAGCACCCACAGATACGCAGTATTTT
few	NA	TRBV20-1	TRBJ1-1	CSARVLNTEAFF	TGCAGTGCTAGAGTTCTGAACACTGAAGCTTTCTTT
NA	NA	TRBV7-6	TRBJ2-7	CASSLAQAEQYF	TGTGCCAGCAGCTTAGCCCAGGCGGAGCAGTACTTC
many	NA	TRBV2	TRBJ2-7	CASSDPSVNPYEQYF	TGTGCCAGCAGTGATCCTAGCGTAAACCCCTACGAGCAGTACTTC
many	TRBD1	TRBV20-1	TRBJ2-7	CSASWDSSYEQYF	TGCAGTGCTAGTTGGGACAGTTCCTACGAGCAGTACTTC
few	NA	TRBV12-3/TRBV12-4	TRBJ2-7	CASSLWTPTYEQYF	TGTGCCAGCAGTTTATGGACACCTACCTACGAGCAGTACTTC